This TCR beta chain derives from a study of T cell repertoires in cytomegalovirus infection. Looking at the study overall: Public TCR beta signatures indicated both CMV infection and matching HLA type.

TCRdb reanalysed the reads using MiXCR and keeps one entry per CDR3 protein. The sample shows hundreds of thousands of distinct CDR3 sequences, approximately 30% of them seen only once. Turning to this clonotype: The antigen is unknown.

This CDR3 comprises 16 residues. The germline gives CDR1 SGHVS, CDR2 FNYEAQ. J lost 9 bases, V lost 1 base, and 11 bases had no gene match. Broader study findings: Carriers of CMV plus the relevant HLA were identified by cumulative public TCR beta family frequency. Within the response measured ex vivo, HLA-C-restricted CMV-specific TCR beta clonotypes were dominant.

V is TRBV7-6 and J is TRBJ2-1; 8 bases agree with TRBD2. Source: cultured CD8+ T cells from PBMCs, taken from culture after CMV antigen stimulation. This clonotype was sampled from a human donor in good health (CMV status not recorded). Some clones in this sample may be carry-over from other donors' samples. CDR3: CASSLGPGLDIAEQFF. Here the CDR3 DNA reads TGTGCCAGCAGCTTAGGCCCGGGACTAGATATTGCTGAGCAGTTCTTC.